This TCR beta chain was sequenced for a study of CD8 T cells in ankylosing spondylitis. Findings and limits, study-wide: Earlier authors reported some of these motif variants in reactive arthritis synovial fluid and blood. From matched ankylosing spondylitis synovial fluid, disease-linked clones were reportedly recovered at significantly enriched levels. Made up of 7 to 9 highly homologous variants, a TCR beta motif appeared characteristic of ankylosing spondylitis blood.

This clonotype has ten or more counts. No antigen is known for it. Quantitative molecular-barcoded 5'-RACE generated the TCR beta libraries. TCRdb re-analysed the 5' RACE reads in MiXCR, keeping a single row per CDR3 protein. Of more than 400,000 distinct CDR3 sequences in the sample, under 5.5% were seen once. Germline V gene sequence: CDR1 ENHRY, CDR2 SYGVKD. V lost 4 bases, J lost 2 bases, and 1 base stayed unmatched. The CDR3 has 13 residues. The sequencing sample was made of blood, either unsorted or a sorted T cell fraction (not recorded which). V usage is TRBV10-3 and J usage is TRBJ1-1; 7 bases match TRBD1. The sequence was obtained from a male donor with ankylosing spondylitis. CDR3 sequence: CAISGQGNTEAFF. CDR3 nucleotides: TGTGCCATCAGTGGACAGGGTAACACTGAAGCTTTCTTT.